This TCR beta chain was recovered during a study of OX40 agonist ivuxolimab in advanced cancers. Findings and limits, study-wide: At doses 0.1 to 3.0 mg/kg, CD4+ and CD8+ clones expanded. Mean expanded clone counts were higher in CD8+ than CD4+ T cells.

Sampling of blood occurred at baseline, cycle 4 day 1, and cycle 7 day 1. Turning to this clone: The antigen remains undetermined.

Clones were sequenced by immunoSEQ multiplex PCR, and TCRdb holds only the in-frame ones, with some missing. Among about 94,000 clones listed, around nine tenths were seen once. Trimming removed 4 bases from V and 1 base from J; junction bases left unmatched: 10. Germline loops: CDR1 GTSNPN, CDR2 SVGIG (reference sequence). This CDR3 is 17 amino acids long. The sequence came from an adult with an advanced solid tumor such as melanoma, head and neck, liver or kidney cancer. The gene calls are TRBV30 and TRBJ2-5; 12 nucleotides line up with TRBD2. The source material was CD4+ or CD8+ T cells sorted from blood, sampled in a trial of the OX40 agonist ivuxolimab. The CDR3 DNA is TGTGCCTGGATCGCCCTAGCGGGGGGGCACCGCCAAGAGACCCAGTACTTC. As protein: CAWIALAGGHRQETQYF.